The T cell receptor beta chain described here comes from a study of T cells after posttransplantation cyclophosphamide. Sequencing was performed with immunoSEQ multiplex PCR; in TCRdb, only in-frame clones are kept and a portion is missing. This sample carries about 9,200 clones, approximately 92% of them seen once, and the ten largest clones take about 1.5%. To note about this clone: Antigen unknown.

Overall study findings and caveats: Tissue-infiltrating T cells from skin or gut overlapped little with blood T cells. TRB clonality was highly associated with recipient CMV seropositivity and reactivation. Later blood repertoires were often dominated by clones from the donor CD8+ memory compartment.

On the day of bone marrow donation, the related graft donor provided peripheral blood. The sequenced sample consisted of memory CD4+ T cells sorted from PBMCs. The clonotype comes from a woman in her sixties in good health, CMV-negative, and a related stem cell transplant donor.

The CDR3 DNA follows: TGTGCCGGGACTGGGGGGGTTGACTATGGCTACACCTTC. As protein: CAGTGGVDYGYTF. The gene calls are TRBV7-9 and TRBJ1-2; possibly TRBD1 for D (5 bases). The length of the CDR3 is 13 residues. The V end lost 11 bases, the J end lost 3 bases, and 16 bases lay between the germline ends. Germline V lookup: CDR1 SEHNR, CDR2 FQNEAQ (reference sequence).